This entry is about one TCR beta chain. This sample is drawn from a study of blood T cells in healthy people across ages. V dropped 6 bases and J dropped 2 bases, with 14 bases sitting between them. There are 14 residues in the CDR3. CDR1 is SGHRS, CDR2 YFSETQ, per germline. Using a J-beta primer mix together with a sample-barcoded 5' primer, a second PCR was run for about 7 to 12 cycles. TCRdb used MiXCR to reprocess the 5' RACE reads, holding one entry per CDR3 protein. The sample records about 1.4 million distinct CDR3 sequences, around 55% being singletons. The clonotype originates from a man aged 18 to 30 in good health. The V and J genes are TRBV5-1 and TRBJ2-5; D is tentatively TRBD1 or TRBD2 (6 bases each). The sample consisted of blood. The CDR3 loop reads CASNEGGGQETQYF. The CDR3 nucleotides are TGCGCCAGCAACGAGGGGGGCGGACAAGAGACCCAGTACTTC.